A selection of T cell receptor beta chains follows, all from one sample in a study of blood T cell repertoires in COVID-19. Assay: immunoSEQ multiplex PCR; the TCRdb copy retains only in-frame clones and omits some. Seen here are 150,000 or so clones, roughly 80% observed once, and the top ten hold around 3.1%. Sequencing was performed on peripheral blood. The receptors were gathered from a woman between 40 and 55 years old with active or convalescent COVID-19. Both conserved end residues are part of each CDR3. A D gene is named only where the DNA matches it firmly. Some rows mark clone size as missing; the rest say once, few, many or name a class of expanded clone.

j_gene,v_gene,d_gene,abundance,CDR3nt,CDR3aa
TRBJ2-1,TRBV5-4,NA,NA,TGTGCCAGCAGCTTGGCGGGAATCCCATATAATGAGCAGTTCTTC,CASSLAGIPYNEQFF
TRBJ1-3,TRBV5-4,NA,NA,TGTGCCAGCAGCTTAATGGGGCAGACCATATATTTT,CASSLMGQTIYF
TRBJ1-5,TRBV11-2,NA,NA,TGTGCCAGCAGCTTATCCCCCAGGGACAATCAGCCCCAGCATTTT,CASSLSPRDNQPQHF
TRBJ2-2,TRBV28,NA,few,TGTGCCAGCAGTACCCCGACAGTCACCGGGGAGCTGTTTTTT,CASSTPTVTGELFF
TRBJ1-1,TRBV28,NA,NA,TGTGCCAGCAGTTTCCCAGGGATTTTTTGGACTGAAGCTTTCTTT,CASSFPGIFWTEAFF
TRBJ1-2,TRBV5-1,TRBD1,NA,TGCGCCAGCAGCTTGGGGACAACAGGGGTAGGGGGCTACACCTTC,CASSLGTTGVGGYTF
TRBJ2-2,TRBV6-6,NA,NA,TGTGCCAGCGGGAGGCAGAGAAACACCGGGGAGCTGTTTTTT,CASGRQRNTGELFF
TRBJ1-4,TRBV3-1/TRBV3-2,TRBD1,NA,TGTGCCAGCAGCCGACAGGGAGGTGAAAAACTGTTTTTT,CASSRQGGEKLFF
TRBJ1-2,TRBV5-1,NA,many,TGCGCCAGCAAGTTTTCGGCGGGGACCTATGGCTACACCTTC,CASKFSAGTYGYTF
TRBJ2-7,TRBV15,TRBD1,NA,TGTGCCACCAGCAGAGGACAGGGGGCAATGTACGAGCAGTACTTC,CATSRGQGAMYEQYF
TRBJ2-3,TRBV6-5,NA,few,TGTGCCAGCAGTCCCGGGTCTGGTGGTACGCAGTATTTT,CASSPGSGGTQYF
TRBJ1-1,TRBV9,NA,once,TGTGCCAGCAGCGTAGGGGAGGTTAGCACTGAAGCTTTCTTT,CASSVGEVSTEAFF
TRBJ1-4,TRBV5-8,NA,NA,TGTGCCAGCAGCTTGGACGGGGAAAAACTGTTTTTT,CASSLDGEKLFF
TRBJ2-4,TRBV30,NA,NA,TGTGCCTGGAGTCCTCCTGGAGCGGGCCGAACCAAAAACATTCAGTACTTC,CAWSPPGAGRTKNIQYF
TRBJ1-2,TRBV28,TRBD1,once,TGTGCCAGCAGTCTTCCGGGACAGGGGGTGAACTATGGCTACACCTTC,CASSLPGQGVNYGYTF
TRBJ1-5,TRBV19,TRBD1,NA,TGTGCCACACGATCTAAGACAGGGGCCCTCAATCAGCCCCAGCATTTT,CATRSKTGALNQPQHF
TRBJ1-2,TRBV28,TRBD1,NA,TGTGCCAGCAGCGGGACAGGGTTCTACTATGGCTACACCTTC,CASSGTGFYYGYTF
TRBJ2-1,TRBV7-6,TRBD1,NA,TGTGCCAGCAGCTTAGCGAGACAGGGCAGCTCCTACAATGAGCAGTTCTTC,CASSLARQGSSYNEQFF
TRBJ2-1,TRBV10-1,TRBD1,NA,TGCGCCAGCAGCGATCCCCCCGGGACAGGGATCAACAATGAGCAGTTCTTC,CASSDPPGTGINNEQFF
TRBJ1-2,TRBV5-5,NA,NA,TGTGCCAGCAGCCATGGGGCGGAAAGGGGCTACACCTTC,CASSHGAERGYTF
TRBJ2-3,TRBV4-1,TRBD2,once,TGCGCCAGCAGCCTCGAACACGGGACTAGCGGGAGGGGAAGCACAGATACGCAGTATTTT,CASSLEHGTSGRGSTDTQYF
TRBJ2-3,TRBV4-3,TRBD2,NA,TGCGCCAGCAGCCTACAAGTAGTACAGTTGACTAGCGGGCTTACAGATACGCAGTATTTT,CASSLQVVQLTSGLTDTQYF
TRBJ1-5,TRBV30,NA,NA,TGTGCCTGGAGACACCGGGACTTAAGGCAGCCCCAGCATTTT,CAWRHRDLRQPQHF
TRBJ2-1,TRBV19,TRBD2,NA,TGTGCCAGTAGTCCCCCGCGCATAGCGGGCAATGAGCAGTTCTTC,CASSPPRIAGNEQFF
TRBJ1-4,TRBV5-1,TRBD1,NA,TGCGCCAGCAGCTTGAGGGACAGTCGGACTAATGAAAAACTGTTTTTT,CASSLRDSRTNEKLFF
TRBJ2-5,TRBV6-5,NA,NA,TGTGCCAGCAGCTTCGGTCGCGGCGCTAGCGACCCCCAGTACTTC,CASSFGRGASDPQYF
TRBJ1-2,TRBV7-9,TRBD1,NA,TGTGCCAGCAGCTTAAGGTGGGACAGGGGGCGGATCGACTATGGCTACACCTTC,CASSLRWDRGRIDYGYTF
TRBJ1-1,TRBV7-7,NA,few,TGTGCCAGCAGCCCGACGACAGCGAACACTGAAGCTTTCTTT,CASSPTTANTEAFF
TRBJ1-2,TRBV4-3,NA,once,TGCGCCAGCAGCCAAAGCCAACGGGAGGTTTATGGCTACACCTTC,CASSQSQREVYGYTF
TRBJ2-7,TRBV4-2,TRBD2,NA,TGTGCCAGCAGCCAAGAGCCGGGACTAGGGTCCTACGAGCAGTACTTC,CASSQEPGLGSYEQYF
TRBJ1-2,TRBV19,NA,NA,TGTGCCAGTAGTATTTGGCAGGCCTTCGATGGCTACACCTTC,CASSIWQAFDGYTF
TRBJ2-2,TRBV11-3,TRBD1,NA,TGTGCCAGCAGCCCAGGACAGGGGTATTTAGGGGAGCTGTTTTTT,CASSPGQGYLGELFF
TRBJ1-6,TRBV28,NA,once,TGTGCCAGCAACCAGGGGTTAAACAATTCACCCCTCCACTTT,CASNQGLNNSPLHF
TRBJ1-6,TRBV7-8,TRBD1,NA,TGTGCCAGCAGCCCCGAGGTTGGGACAGGGGGCTATGTGTATAATTCACCCCTCCACTTT,CASSPEVGTGGYVYNSPLHF
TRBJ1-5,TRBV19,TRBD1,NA,TGTGCCAGTAGTGCCAGGGGGTCCTATCAGCCCCAGCATTTT,CASSARGSYQPQHF
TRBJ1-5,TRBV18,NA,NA,TGTGCCAGCTCACCGGCGAGGGTTCAGCCCCAGCATTTT,CASSPARVQPQHF
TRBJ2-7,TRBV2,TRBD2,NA,TGTGCCAGCGCGGGACTAGCGGGATACGAGCAGTACTTC,CASAGLAGYEQYF
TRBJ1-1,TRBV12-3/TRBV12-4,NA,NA,TGTGCCAGCAGTTTGTGGGGCAGAGGAGCTTTCTTT,CASSLWGRGAFF
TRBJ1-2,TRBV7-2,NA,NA,TGTGCCAGCAGCTTAGACGTGGTACAGGGCCGCGGCTATGGCTACACCTTC,CASSLDVVQGRGYGYTF
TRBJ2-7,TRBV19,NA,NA,TGTGCCAGTAGCCCCCTAGAAGGCTACGAGCAGTACTTC,CASSPLEGYEQYF
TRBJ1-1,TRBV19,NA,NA,TGTGCCAGTACCTATTCGGCCAGGGTCACTGAAGCTTTCTTT,CASTYSARVTEAFF
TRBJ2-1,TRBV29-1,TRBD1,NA,TGCAGCGTTTCAGGGGGTTTGGATAGTGAGCAGTTCTTC,CSVSGGLDSEQFF
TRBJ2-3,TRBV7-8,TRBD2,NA,TGTGCCAGCAGCCCGAGGACTAGCGGGAGTGTAACAGATACGCAGTATTTT,CASSPRTSGSVTDTQYF
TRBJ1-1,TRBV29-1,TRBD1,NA,TGCAGCGGAAGGACAGGGGGCTTAATTAACACTGAAGCTTTCTTT,CSGRTGGLINTEAFF
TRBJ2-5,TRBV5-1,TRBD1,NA,TGCGCCAGCAGCTTTACACCGGGACAGAGAGAGACCCAGTACTTC,CASSFTPGQRETQYF
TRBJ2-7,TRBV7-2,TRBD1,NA,TGTGCCAGCAGCCAAAGCTGGACAGGGGGATCCTACGAGCAGTACTTC,CASSQSWTGGSYEQYF
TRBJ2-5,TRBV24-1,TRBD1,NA,TGTGCCACCAGTGAACGGACAGGGAGGGAGACCCAGTACTTC,CATSERTGRETQYF
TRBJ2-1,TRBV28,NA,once,TGTGCCAGCAGCTCTAGCCGCCAATACAATGAGCAGTTCTTC,CASSSSRQYNEQFF
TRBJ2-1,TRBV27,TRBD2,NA,TGTGCCAGCAGTGCCCTAGCGGGAGAACCCTACAATGAGCAGTTCTTC,CASSALAGEPYNEQFF
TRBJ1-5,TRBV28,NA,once,TGTGCCAGTTCTTATATAGACAGCTATAGCAATCAGCCCCAGCATTTT,CASSYIDSYSNQPQHF
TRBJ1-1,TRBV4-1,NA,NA,TGCGCCAGCAGCCAAGACTCCTCCATCAGGCAGCTTGAAGCTTTCTTT,CASSQDSSIRQLEAFF
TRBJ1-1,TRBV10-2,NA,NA,TGCGCCAGCAGTGATGGCCGGGTCCTTGGGACTGAAGCTTTCTTT,CASSDGRVLGTEAFF
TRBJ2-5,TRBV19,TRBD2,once,TGTGCCAGTAGTACCGGGACTAGTCATGAGACCCAGTACTTC,CASSTGTSHETQYF
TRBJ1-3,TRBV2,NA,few,TGTGCCAGCAGTGGATTAGCGGGCCAGGCGAGCTCTGGAAACACCATATATTTT,CASSGLAGQASSGNTIYF